The clone carrying this T cell receptor beta chain was observed a single time. In the source study's methods: Nucleated cell number was recorded as an estimate derived from reference gene primer amplification. Clones were sequenced by immunoSEQ multiplex PCR, and TCRdb holds only the in-frame ones, with some missing. Clonal size and the V and J genes are those of that table, whereas D and trimming came from the DNA. The data contain 250,000 to 300,000 clones, roughly 85% of them singletons. These data originate in a study of blood T cell repertoires in COVID-19. Overall study: Collection of acute and convalescent COVID-19 samples took place in the United States, Italy and Spain. Sample material is recorded as cDNA or gDNA derived from T cells, B-cell-depleted T cells, or PBMCs.

This CDR3 has 16 residues. J lost 8 bases, V lost 5 bases, and 11 bases had no gene match. CDR1 SEHNR and CDR2 FQNEAQ come from the germline V gene (reference sequence). This rearrangement joins TRBV7-9 to TRBJ2-1; TRBD2 matches at 11 bases. This TCR was sampled from a middle-aged man with active or convalescent COVID-19. The source material was peripheral blood. CDR3 sequence reads: CASSHTSGRGFDEQFF. Written as DNA, the CDR3 is TGTGCCAGCAGCCATACTAGCGGGAGAGGGTTTGATGAGCAGTTCTTC.